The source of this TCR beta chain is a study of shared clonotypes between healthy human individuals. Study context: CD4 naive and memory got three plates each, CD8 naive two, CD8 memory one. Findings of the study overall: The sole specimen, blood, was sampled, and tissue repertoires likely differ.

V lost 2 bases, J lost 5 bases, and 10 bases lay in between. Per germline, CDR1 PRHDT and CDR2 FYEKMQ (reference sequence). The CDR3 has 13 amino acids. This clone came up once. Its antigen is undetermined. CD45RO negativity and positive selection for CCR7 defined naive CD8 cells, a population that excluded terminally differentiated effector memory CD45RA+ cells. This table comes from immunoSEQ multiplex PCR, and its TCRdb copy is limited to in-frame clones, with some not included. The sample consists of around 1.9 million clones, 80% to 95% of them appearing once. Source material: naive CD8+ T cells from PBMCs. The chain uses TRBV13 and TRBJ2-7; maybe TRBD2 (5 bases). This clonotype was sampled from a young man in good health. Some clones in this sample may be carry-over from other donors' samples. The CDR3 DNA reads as TGTGCCAGCAGCTTAAGAGCCGGGAACGAGCAGTACTTC. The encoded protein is CASSLRAGNEQYF.